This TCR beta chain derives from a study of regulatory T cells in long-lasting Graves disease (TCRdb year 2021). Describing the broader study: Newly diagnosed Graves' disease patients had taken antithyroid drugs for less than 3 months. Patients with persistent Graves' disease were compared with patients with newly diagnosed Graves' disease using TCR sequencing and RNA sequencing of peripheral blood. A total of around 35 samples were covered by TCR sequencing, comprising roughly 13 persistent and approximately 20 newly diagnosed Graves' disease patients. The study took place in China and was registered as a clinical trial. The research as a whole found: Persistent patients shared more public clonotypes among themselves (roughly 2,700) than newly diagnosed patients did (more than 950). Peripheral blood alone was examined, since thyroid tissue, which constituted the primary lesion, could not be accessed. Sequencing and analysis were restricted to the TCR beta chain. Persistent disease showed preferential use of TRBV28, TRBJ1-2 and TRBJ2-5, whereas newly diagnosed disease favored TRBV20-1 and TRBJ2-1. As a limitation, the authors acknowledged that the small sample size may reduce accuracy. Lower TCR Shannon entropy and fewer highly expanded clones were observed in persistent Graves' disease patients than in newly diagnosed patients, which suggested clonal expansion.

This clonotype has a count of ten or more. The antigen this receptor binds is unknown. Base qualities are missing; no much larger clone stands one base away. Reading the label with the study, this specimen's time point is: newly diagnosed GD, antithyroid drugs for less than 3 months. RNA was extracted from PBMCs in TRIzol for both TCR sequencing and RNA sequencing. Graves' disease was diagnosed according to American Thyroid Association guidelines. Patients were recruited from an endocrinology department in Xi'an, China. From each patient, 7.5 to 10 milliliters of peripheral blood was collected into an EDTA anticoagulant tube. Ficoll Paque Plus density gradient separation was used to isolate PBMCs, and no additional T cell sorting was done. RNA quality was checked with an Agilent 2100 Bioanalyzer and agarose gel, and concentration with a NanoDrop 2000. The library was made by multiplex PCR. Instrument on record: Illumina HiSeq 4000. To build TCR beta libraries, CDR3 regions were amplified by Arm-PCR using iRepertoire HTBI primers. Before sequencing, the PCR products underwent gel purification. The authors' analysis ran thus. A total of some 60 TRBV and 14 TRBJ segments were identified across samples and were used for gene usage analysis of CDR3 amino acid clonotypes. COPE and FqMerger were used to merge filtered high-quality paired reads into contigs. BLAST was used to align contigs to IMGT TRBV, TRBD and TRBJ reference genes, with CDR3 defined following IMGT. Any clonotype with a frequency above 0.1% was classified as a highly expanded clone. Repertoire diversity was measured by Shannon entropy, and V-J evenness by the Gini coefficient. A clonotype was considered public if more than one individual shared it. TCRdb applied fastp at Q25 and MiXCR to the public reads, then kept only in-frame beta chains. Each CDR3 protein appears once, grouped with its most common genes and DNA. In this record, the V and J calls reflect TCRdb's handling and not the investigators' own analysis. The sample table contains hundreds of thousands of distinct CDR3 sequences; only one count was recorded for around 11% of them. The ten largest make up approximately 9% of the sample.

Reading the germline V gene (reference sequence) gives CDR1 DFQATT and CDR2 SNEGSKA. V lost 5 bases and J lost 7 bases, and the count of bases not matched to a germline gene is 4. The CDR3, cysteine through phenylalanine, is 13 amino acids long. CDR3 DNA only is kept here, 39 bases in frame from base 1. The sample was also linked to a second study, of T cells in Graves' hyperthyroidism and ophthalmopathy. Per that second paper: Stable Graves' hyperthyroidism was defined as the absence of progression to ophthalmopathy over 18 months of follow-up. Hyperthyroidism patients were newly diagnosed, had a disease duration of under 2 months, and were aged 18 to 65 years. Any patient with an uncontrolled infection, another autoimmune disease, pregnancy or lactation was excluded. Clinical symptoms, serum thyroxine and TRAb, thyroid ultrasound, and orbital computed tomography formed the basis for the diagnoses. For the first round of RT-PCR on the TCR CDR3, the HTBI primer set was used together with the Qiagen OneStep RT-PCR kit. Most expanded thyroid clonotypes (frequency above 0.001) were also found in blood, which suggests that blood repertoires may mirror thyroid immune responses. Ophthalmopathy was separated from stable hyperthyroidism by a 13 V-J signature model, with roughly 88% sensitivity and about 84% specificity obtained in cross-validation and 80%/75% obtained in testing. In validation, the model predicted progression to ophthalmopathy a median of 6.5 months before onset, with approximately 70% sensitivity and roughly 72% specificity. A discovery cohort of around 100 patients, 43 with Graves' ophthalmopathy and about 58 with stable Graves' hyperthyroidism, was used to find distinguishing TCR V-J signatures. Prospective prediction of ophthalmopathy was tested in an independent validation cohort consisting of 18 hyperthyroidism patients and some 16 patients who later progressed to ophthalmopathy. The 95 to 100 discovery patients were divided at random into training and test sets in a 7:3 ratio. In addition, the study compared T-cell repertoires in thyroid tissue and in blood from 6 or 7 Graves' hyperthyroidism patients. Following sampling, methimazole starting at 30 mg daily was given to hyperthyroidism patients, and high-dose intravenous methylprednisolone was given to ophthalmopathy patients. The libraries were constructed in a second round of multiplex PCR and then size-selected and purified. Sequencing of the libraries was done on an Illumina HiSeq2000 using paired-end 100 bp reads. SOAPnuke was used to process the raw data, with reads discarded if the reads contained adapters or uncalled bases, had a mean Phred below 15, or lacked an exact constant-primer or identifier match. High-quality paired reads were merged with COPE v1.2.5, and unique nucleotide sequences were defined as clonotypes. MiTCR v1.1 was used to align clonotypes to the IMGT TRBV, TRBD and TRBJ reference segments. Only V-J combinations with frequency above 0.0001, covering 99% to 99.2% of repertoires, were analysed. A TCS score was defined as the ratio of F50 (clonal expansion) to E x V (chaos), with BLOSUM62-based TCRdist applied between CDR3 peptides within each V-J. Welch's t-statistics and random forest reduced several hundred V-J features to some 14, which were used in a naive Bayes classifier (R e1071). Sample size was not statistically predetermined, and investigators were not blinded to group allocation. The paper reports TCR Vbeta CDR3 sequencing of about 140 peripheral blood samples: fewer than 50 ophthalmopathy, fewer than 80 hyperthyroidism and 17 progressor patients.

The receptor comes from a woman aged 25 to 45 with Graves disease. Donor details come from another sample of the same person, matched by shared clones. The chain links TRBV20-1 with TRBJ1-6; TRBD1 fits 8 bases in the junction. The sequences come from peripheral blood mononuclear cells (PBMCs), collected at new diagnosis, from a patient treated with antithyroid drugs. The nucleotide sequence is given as TGCAGTGCTTCTACAGGGGGGAATTCACCCCTCCACTTT. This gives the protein CSASTGGNSPLHF.